This T cell receptor beta chain came from a study of glioma-infiltrating T cells after dendritic cell vaccination. The repertoire was sequenced with immunoSEQ multiplex PCR; TCRdb's copy has only in-frame clones and lacks some. In the table there are about 100,000 clones, about 80% of which are singletons. Study conclusions and caveats: Only a small number of patients had complete blood and tumor samples.

CDR1 SGHDT and CDR2 YYEEEE come from the germline V gene. J lost 5 bases, V lost 3 bases, and 8 bases had no gene match. The CDR3 is 17 residues long. For this clone: No antigen is known for it.

This chain connects TRBV5-6 to TRBJ2-1, with 13 bases aligning to TRBD2. The receptor was isolated from a human donor with glioblastoma. The material sequenced was blood, taken before dendritic cell vaccination. CDR3 loop: CASSSWGLAGSNNEQFF. The CDR3 DNA reads TGTGCCAGCAGCTCCTGGGGACTAGCGGGGAGTAACAATGAGCAGTTCTTC.